Below are 7 T cell receptor beta chains sequenced from a single sample in a study of blood T cell repertoires in COVID-19 (TCRdb year 2020). Libraries were prepared through the immunoSEQ multiplex PCR assay. TCRdb limited this immuneACCESS table to in-frame rearrangements with V and J called. A share of clones is missing; checked studies link under half to unresolved V genes, and the rest is unexplained. In this sample the table shows about 180,000 clones, over 75% of which occur a single time. Around 2.7% of the sample comes from the top ten. Sequencing was carried out using peripheral blood. The source of these receptors is a man aged 35 to 55 with active or convalescent COVID-19.

The V gene is TRBV2, the J gene TRBJ2-7; 9 nucleotides align to TRBD2. The CDR3 runs 14 residues. Trimming removed 5 bases from V and 3 bases from J; junction bases left unmatched: 5. Germline-derived CDR1 and CDR2 are SNHLY and FYNNEI. The CDR3 sequence: CASSSGTSSYEQYF. The CDR3 DNA reads as TGTGCCAGCAGTTCCGGGACTAGCAGCTACGAGCAGTACTTC. The full variable domain, with the rest looked up from reference TRBV2 and TRBJ2-7, is EPEVTQTPSHQVTQMGQEVILRCVPISNHLYFYWYRQILGQKVEFLVSFYNNEISEKSEIFDDQFSVERPDGSNFTLKIRSTKLEDSAMYFCASSSGTSSYEQYFGPGTRLTVT.

The rearrangement links TRBV5-1 to TRBJ2-5; TRBD2 agrees at 9 bases. With 0 bases clipped from V and 5 bases from J, the junction kept 5 bases outside the gene matches. CDR3 length equals 15 residues. Looked up from germline, CDR1 is SGHRS and CDR2 is YFSETQ. CDR3 coding DNA: TGCGCCAGCAGCTTGGGCGGGGGGGCCGAGGAGACCCAGTACTTC. Translated: CASSLGGGAEETQYF.

V gene TRBV27 combines with J gene TRBJ1-5; tentative D call: TRBD1 (5 bases). Trimming took off 4 bases at V and 0 bases at J, with 10 bases between the two ends. The CDR3 has 15 residues. Germline V gene data show CDR1 as MNHEY and CDR2 as SMNVEV (reference sequence). Written as DNA, the CDR3 is TGTGCCAGCAGTTCCACAGGTCATAGCAATCAGCCCCAGCATTTT. Amino acid sequence: CASSSTGHSNQPQHF.

This clone occurred a few times. The chain recombines TRBV3-1 (or the pseudogene TRBV3-2) with TRBJ1-6; 9 nucleotides line up with TRBD1. The V segment lost 4 bases and the J segment 10 bases; nucleotides outside the gene matches: 8. Germline CDR1 reads LGHDT; CDR2 reads YNNKEL (reference sequence). The length of the CDR3 is 15 residues. This chain's CDR3 is CASSPGQGIRSPLHF. CDR3 nucleotides: TGTGCCAGCAGCCCCGGACAGGGGATAAGGTCACCCCTCCACTTT.

The chain carries TRBV30 and TRBJ2-3, with TRBD1 matching 7 bases. From germline, CDR1 is GTSNPN and CDR2 SVGIG (reference sequence). Trimming removed 0 bases from V and 2 bases from J; junction bases left unmatched: 2. The CDR3 sequence is 14 residues long. The DNA for the CDR3 is TGTGCCTGGAGTGTCGGGACAGCCACAGATACGCAGTATTTT. Translation: CAWSVGTATDTQYF.

The rearrangement links TRBV30 to TRBJ2-7; TRBD1 matches at 7 bases. With 0 bases clipped from V and 3 bases from J, the junction kept 2 bases outside the gene matches. Germline V gene data show CDR1 as GTSNPN and CDR2 as SVGIG (reference sequence). The CDR3 is 13 amino acids. The CDR3 spells CAWSVQGLYEQYF. The DNA for the CDR3 is TGTGCCTGGAGTGTACAGGGGCTCTACGAGCAGTACTTC.

The rearrangement uses TRBV6-1 and TRBJ2-3, with D uncertain. CDR3 length: 15 residues. CDR1 and CDR2 (germline): MNHNS, SASEGT. The V end lost 0 bases, the J end lost 2 bases, and 9 bases lay between the germline ends. The CDR3 DNA sequence: TGTGCCAGCAGTGAAGCGCGAAGTTTCACAGATACGCAGTATTTT. This translates into CASSEARSFTDTQYF.